This T cell receptor beta chain was recovered during a study of cytomegalovirus exposure and HLA in healthy donors. From germline, CDR1 is SEHNR and CDR2 FQNEAQ (reference sequence). CDR3 size: 15 residues. Trimming pared 4 bases from V and 0 bases from J, leaving 7 bases between. Amplification used 60 Vbeta primers and 13 Jbeta primers. Profiling relied on immunoSEQ multiplex PCR, and the TCRdb table lists in-frame clones only, not all of them. This sample carries approximately 120,000 clones, approximately 71% of them seen once, and the ten largest clones take over 2.5%. Despite likely unrecorded immune exposures, the donors were nominally healthy at the time of sampling.

The chain recombines TRBV7-9 with TRBJ2-6, with unresolved D. The sequence came from a woman between 50 and 59 years old in good health and CMV-seronegative. The sample comprised PBMCs. The CDR3 coding sequence is TGTGCCAGCAGCTCACAGAGCTCTGGGGCCAACGTCCTGACTTTC. It codes for CASSSQSSGANVLTF.